The 7 T cell receptor beta chains reported below all come from one sample, sequenced in a study of CD8 T cells in Susac syndrome. With random hexamers, reverse transcription was performed on about 0.5 to 1 ug of RNA. TCRdb re-derived calls from the immunoSEQ multiplex PCR reads in MiXCR, one entry per CDR3 protein. This sample carries some 300,000 distinct CDR3 sequences, about 91% of them seen once, and the ten largest clones take 0.18%. The sample taken for sequencing was CD8+ T cells from PBMCs. The receptors derive from a human donor with multiple sclerosis.

This chain links TRBV20-1 with TRBJ1-4, with 8 positions matching TRBD1. The CDR3 is made up of 13 amino acids. Germline CDR1 is DFQATT and CDR2 is SNEGSKA (reference sequence). V shed 5 bases, J shed 8 bases, and the junction held 7 bases outside the gene matches. CDR3 coding DNA: TGCAGTGCTGAGACAGGGGAGGGGGAAAAACTGTTTTTT. Translation: CSAETGEGEKLFF.

This rearrangement joins TRBV4-2 to TRBJ2-3; possibly TRBD2 for D (6 bases). V was trimmed by 0 bases and J by 0 bases, leaving 13 bases between them. CDR1 and CDR2 (germline): LGHNA, YNFKEQ. The CDR3 covers 17 residues. This CDR3 is CASSQDRLAQSTDTQYF. In nucleotides, the CDR3 is TGTGCCAGCAGCCAAGATCGGCTAGCGCAAAGCACAGATACGCAGTATTTT.

The genes are TRBV19 and TRBJ1-5, with a tentative D call TRBD1 (5 bases). Trimming pared 7 bases from V and 1 base from J, leaving 11 bases between. Germline assignment: CDR1 LNHDA and CDR2 SQIVND (reference sequence). This CDR3 has 14 amino acids. CDR3 DNA sequence: TGTGCCAGTACCGCGGGGCGCAGCAATCAGCCCCAGCATTTT. Amino acid sequence: CASTAGRSNQPQHF.

This sequence joins TRBV4-2 and TRBJ2-5; 8 positions agree with TRBD2. Trimming at V came to 0 bases and at J to 2 bases, leaving 8 bases not matched to a gene. The CDR3 consists of 17 residues. Germline CDR1 reads LGHNA; CDR2 reads YNFKEQ. The CDR3 DNA reads TGTGCCAGCAGCCAAGACCCCGGACTAGCCCAACAAGAGACCCAGTACTTC. Amino acids: CASSQDPGLAQQETQYF.

The chain has TRBV12-3 or TRBV12-4 and TRBJ1-6; maybe TRBD1 (5 bases). V was cut by 5 bases and J by 10 bases, with 18 bases left in between. The CDR3 totals 15 residues. The CDR3 DNA follows: TGTGCCAGCAGTCCGACGGGGACTGGCTACTCACCCCTCCACTTT. Translating gives CASSPTGTGYSPLHF.

The chain combines TRBV29-1 with TRBJ1-1, with 11 positions matching TRBD1. The germline CDR1 and CDR2 sequences are SQVTM and ANQGSEA. V lost 6 bases and J lost 1; bases outside the gene matches: 4. CDR3 length equals 14 residues. CDR3: CSVRTGGENTEAFF. CDR3 coding DNA: TGCAGCGTGCGGACAGGGGGCGAGAACACTGAAGCTTTCTTT.

This clonotype showed up just once. The junction does not match germline at one end; this may be a read error. The chain joins TRBV24-1 to TRBJ2-1; D gene ambiguous. CDR3 length: 11 residues. CDR1 is KGHDR, CDR2 SFDVKD, per germline. The CDR3 region is CVTSKGYEQFF. CDR3 in DNA: TGTGTCACCAGTAAGGGCTATGAGCAGTTCTTC.